This T cell receptor beta chain was captured in a study of blood T cell repertoires in COVID-19. The count of this clone is one. The repertoire was sequenced with immunoSEQ multiplex PCR; TCRdb's copy has only in-frame clones and lacks some. There are about 39,000 clones in the sample; 87% occur only once, and around 24% lies in the top ten. Germline V gives CDR1 PRHDT, CDR2 FYEKMQ (reference sequence). Deletions cut 3 bases from V and 5 bases from J, with 11 bases between. The CDR3 sequence is 14 residues long. Sample: peripheral blood. This chain joins TRBV13 and TRBJ2-1; D is undetermined. This receptor was identified in a man aged 50 to 59 with active or convalescent COVID-19. The CDR3 region is CASSFWLVHNEQFF. For the CDR3, the DNA is TGTGCCAGCAGCTTTTGGCTAGTCCACAATGAGCAGTTCTTC.